The rows below give T cell receptor beta chains drawn from one sample of a study of control samples from healthy donors and cancer patients. Produced via immunoSEQ multiplex PCR; TCRdb's table is partial and in-frame only. The top ten hold approximately 3.6% of the sample, which has more than 25,000 clones, 87% seen once. Sequences were obtained from formalin-fixed, paraffin-embedded tissue. The receptors were sampled from a female donor with melanoma. Both conserved end residues are part of each CDR3. The D gene is left open where the match is weak. Only part of the rows carry a size: once, few, many, or a class if the clone is expanded.

v_call	clone_size	d_call	j_call	cdr3_aa	cdr3_nt
TRBV6-1	NA	TRBD1	TRBJ1-5	CASREGTLGTVGHF	TGTGCCAGCAGGGAAGGGACACTTGGGACAGTGGGGCATTTT
TRBV14	NA	TRBD1	TRBJ1-2	CASSQTGPGSYTF	TGTGCCAGCAGCCAGACAGGGCCCGGGAGCTACACCTTC
TRBV29-1	NA	NA	TRBJ1-2	CSVPGFSYGYTF	TGCAGTGTGCCAGGGTTTTCCTATGGCTACACCTTC
TRBV25-1	few	NA	TRBJ1-6	CASSEPGYNSPLHF	TGTGCCAGCAGTGAACCGGGGTATAATTCACCCCTCCACTTT
TRBV18	NA	TRBD1	TRBJ2-1	CASSPPSRGNEQFF	TGTGCCAGCTCACCACCGTCCAGGGGGAATGAGCAGTTCTTC
TRBV5-1	once	TRBD2	TRBJ2-3	CASRREASTDTQYF	TGCGCCAGCAGGCGGGAGGCCTCCACAGATACGCAGTATTTT
TRBV5-1	NA	NA	TRBJ1-1	CASIRGRGNTEAFF	TGCGCCAGCATCCGAGGGCGGGGAAACACTGAAGCTTTCTTT
TRBV11-2	NA	NA	TRBJ1-1	CASSLAAGSEAFF	TGTGCCAGCAGCTTAGCGGCGGGGTCTGAAGCTTTCTTT
TRBV2	NA	TRBD1	TRBJ1-5	CASGQVIVPQHF	TGTGCCAGCGGACAGGTTATTGTGCCCCAGCATTTT
TRBV7-2	once	TRBD1	TRBJ1-2	CASSLGQGRLDGYTF	TGTGCCAGCAGCTTGGGACAGGGGAGGCTCGATGGCTACACCTTC
TRBV7-9	NA	NA	TRBJ2-7	CASSLEAYEQYF	TGTGCCAGCAGCTTGGAGGCCTACGAGCAGTACTTC
TRBV5-6	NA	NA	TRBJ1-6	CASSLLVRSPLHF	TGTGCCAGCAGCTTGTTGGTACGGTCACCCCTCCACTTT
TRBV29-1	NA	NA	TRBJ1-5	CSVAGRSNQPQHF	TGCAGCGTGGCAGGTCGTAGCAATCAGCCCCAGCATTTT
TRBV29-1	NA	TRBD1	TRBJ1-2	CSVDEGAHGYTF	TGCAGCGTTGATGAGGGGGCGCATGGCTACACCTTC
TRBV9	few	NA	TRBJ1-2	CASSVALGGSHYGYTF	TGTGCCAGCAGCGTAGCTCTAGGAGGGAGCCACTATGGCTACACCTTC
TRBV5-5	NA	TRBD1	TRBJ1-1	CASRSTGVNTEAFF	TGTGCCAGCAGGTCGACAGGGGTTAACACTGAAGCTTTCTTT
TRBV4-1	medium-sized	TRBD1	TRBJ1-1	CASSLGQLNTEAFF	TGCGCCAGCAGCCTGGGACAGTTGAACACTGAAGCTTTCTTT
TRBV10-3	once	NA	TRBJ1-3	CAISDLWGASGNTIYF	TGTGCCATCAGTGATTTATGGGGAGCCTCTGGAAACACCATATATTTT
TRBV9	NA	NA	TRBJ2-7	CASSQMATLNTYEQYF	TGTGCCAGCAGCCAGATGGCGACCTTAAATACCTACGAGCAGTACTTC
TRBV30	NA	TRBD2	TRBJ2-1	CAWTGLDNEQFF	TGTGCCTGGACGGGACTAGACAATGAGCAGTTCTTC
TRBV5-1	NA	NA	TRBJ2-3	CASSLLGHTISTDTQYF	TGCGCCAGCAGCTTGTTGGGTCACACGATTAGCACAGATACGCAGTATTTT
TRBV3-1/TRBV3-2	NA	NA	TRBJ1-2	CASSQDPAGYNGYTF	TGTGCCAGCAGCCAAGATCCCGCAGGGTATAATGGCTACACCTTC
TRBV4-2	NA	NA	TRBJ2-5	CASSPPSGSIQETQYF	TGTGCCAGCAGCCCCCCATCGGGATCGATACAAGAGACCCAGTACTTC
TRBV6-2/TRBV6-3	NA	NA	TRBJ2-1	CASRYSYNEQFF	TGTGCCAGCAGGTACAGCTACAATGAGCAGTTCTTC
TRBV7-9	few	NA	TRBJ1-1	CASSFWTGSHTEAFF	TGTGCCAGCAGCTTTTGGACCGGGAGCCACACTGAAGCTTTCTTT
TRBV6-6	NA	TRBD1	TRBJ1-1	CASSFPEGGAEAFF	TGTGCCAGCAGTTTCCCTGAAGGGGGCGCTGAAGCTTTCTTT
TRBV7-9	NA	NA	TRBJ2-1	CASSLGLSRQFF	TGTGCCAGCAGCTTGGGACTTAGTAGGCAGTTCTTC
TRBV4-1	NA	TRBD2	TRBJ2-3	CASPAGGFITDTQYF	TGCGCCAGCCCAGCGGGAGGTTTTATCACAGATACGCAGTATTTT
TRBV5-1	NA	NA	TRBJ1-1	CASSLILNTEAFF	TGCGCCAGCAGCTTGATTTTGAACACTGAAGCTTTCTTT
TRBV19	NA	TRBD2	TRBJ2-1	CASQVGTSVYNEQFF	TGTGCCAGTCAAGTGGGGACTAGCGTATACAATGAGCAGTTCTTC
TRBV25-1	NA	NA	TRBJ1-1	CASSEDVREAFF	TGTGCCAGCAGTGAGGACGTACGTGAAGCTTTCTTT
TRBV18	few	NA	TRBJ1-5	CASSPARGQNQPQHF	TGTGCCAGCTCACCAGCGAGGGGACAAAATCAGCCCCAGCATTTT
TRBV5-1	NA	NA	TRBJ2-4	CASSPHGGSQNIQYF	TGCGCCAGCAGCCCTCACGGGGGCTCACAAAACATTCAGTACTTC
TRBV4-3	NA	NA	TRBJ2-3	CASSHALARTDTQYF	TGCGCCAGCAGCCATGCACTAGCCCGCACAGATACGCAGTATTTT
TRBV25-1	NA	NA	TRBJ1-2	CASSEGNLGGYTF	TGTGCCAGCAGTGAAGGGAACCTAGGGGGCTACACCTTC
TRBV25-1	NA	NA	TRBJ1-2	CASSGFMRYTF	TGTGCCAGCAGTGGGTTTATGCGCTACACCTTC
TRBV27	NA	TRBD1	TRBJ1-1	CASSPRTGRVTEAFF	TGTGCCAGCAGTCCGCGGACAGGGCGGGTCACTGAAGCTTTCTTT
TRBV3-1/TRBV3-2	few	NA	TRBJ1-1	CASSQARLRDGTEAFF	TGTGCCAGCAGCCAAGCTCGCCTCAGGGATGGCACTGAAGCTTTCTTT
TRBV3-1/TRBV3-2	few	NA	TRBJ1-6	CASSQTGSPLHF	TGTGCCAGCAGCCAAACAGGATCACCCCTCCACTTT
TRBV7-3	NA	NA	TRBJ2-6	CASSYIGVQTGANVLTF	TGTGCCAGCAGCTACATAGGTGTTCAAACTGGGGCCAACGTCCTGACTTTC
TRBV7-2	NA	TRBD1	TRBJ2-1	CASSLWGTGGIQFF	TGTGCCAGCAGCTTATGGGGGACAGGGGGAATCCAGTTCTTC
TRBV10-3	once	NA	TRBJ1-2	CAISGGRDDGYTF	TGTGCCATCAGTGGGGGCAGGGATGATGGCTACACCTTC
TRBV3-1/TRBV3-2	NA	NA	TRBJ1-2	CASSQVSRERYTF	TGTGCCAGCAGCCAAGTGTCCAGGGAACGCTACACCTTC
TRBV2	once	NA	TRBJ1-2	CASSVVWDGYTF	TGTGCCAGCAGTGTTGTGTGGGATGGCTACACCTTC
TRBV11-1	once	TRBD1	TRBJ2-1	CASSLEWTGTEQFF	TGTGCCAGCAGCTTGGAATGGACAGGGACTGAGCAGTTCTTC